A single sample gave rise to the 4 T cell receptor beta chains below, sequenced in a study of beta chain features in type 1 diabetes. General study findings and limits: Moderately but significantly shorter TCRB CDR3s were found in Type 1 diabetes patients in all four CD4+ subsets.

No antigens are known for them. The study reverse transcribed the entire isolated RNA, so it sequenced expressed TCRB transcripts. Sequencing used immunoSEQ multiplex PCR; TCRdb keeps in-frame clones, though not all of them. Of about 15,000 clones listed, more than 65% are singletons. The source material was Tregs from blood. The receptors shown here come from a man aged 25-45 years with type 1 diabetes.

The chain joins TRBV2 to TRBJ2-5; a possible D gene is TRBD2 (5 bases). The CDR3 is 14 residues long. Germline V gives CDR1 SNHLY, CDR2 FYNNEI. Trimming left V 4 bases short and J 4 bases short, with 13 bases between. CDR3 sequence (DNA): TGTGCCAGCAGTGGGAGAGGGTTCGGAGAGACCCAGTACTTC. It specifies CASSGRGFGETQYF.

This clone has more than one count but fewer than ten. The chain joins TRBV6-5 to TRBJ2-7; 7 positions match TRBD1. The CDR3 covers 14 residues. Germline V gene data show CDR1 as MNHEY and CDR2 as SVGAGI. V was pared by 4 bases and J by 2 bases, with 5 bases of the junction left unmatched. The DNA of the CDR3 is TGTGCCAGCAGTTCCTGGGACAGTACCTACGAGCAGTACTTC. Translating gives CASSSWDSTYEQYF.

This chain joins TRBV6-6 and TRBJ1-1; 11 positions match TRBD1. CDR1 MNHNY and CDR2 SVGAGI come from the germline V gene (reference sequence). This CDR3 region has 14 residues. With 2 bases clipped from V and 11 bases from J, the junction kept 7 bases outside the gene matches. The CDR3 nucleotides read TGTGCCAGCAGTTACCCCTGGGGACAGGGGGATGCTTTCTTT. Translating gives CASSYPWGQGDAFF.

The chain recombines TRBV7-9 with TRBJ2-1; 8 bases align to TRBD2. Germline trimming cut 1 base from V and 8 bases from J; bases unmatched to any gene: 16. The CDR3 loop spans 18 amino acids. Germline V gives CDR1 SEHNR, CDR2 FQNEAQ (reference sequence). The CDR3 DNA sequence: TGTGCCAGCAGCTTAGGGCTAGCGGGCGGTTTGAGAGCCGATGAGCAGTTCTTC. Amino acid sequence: CASSLGLAGGLRADEQFF.